The rows below give T cell receptor beta chains drawn from one sample of a study of blood T cell repertoires in COVID-19. The table came from immunoSEQ multiplex PCR; TCRdb's copy has only in-frame clones and leaves some out. The repertoire holds over 45,000 clones, less than 90% seen once, with less than 8% in the top ten. What was sequenced was peripheral blood. All receptors derive from a man in his fifties or sixties with active COVID-19. Both conserved end residues are part of each CDR3. Each record gives: J gene, clone size, V gene, D gene, CDR3 DNA, CDR3 protein. The D gene is left open where the match is weak. For some rows the clone size is stated as once, few or many, or as a class when expanded; others skip it.

TRBJ1-2 | few | TRBV7-9 | TRBD1 | TGTGCCAGCAGCTTCGTTACAGGGGACTATGGCTACACCTTC | CASSFVTGDYGYTF
TRBJ2-2 | . | TRBV18 | . | TGTGCCAGCTCACCACGGCTGACCGGGGAGCTGTTTTTT | CASSPRLTGELFF
TRBJ1-2 | . | TRBV27 | TRBD1 | TGTGCCAGCAGTTCCTCCCTTGGGACAGGGGTGAACTATGGCTACACCTTC | CASSSSLGTGVNYGYTF
TRBJ2-1 | . | TRBV25-1 | TRBD2 | TGTGCCAGCAGTGAATCGTCGGGGGGATTTGAGAATGAGCAGTTCTTC | CASSESSGGFENEQFF
TRBJ2-7 | . | TRBV6-5 | TRBD2 | TGTGCCAGCATTAAACTAGCGGGGGGTTCCTACGAGCAGTACTTC | CASIKLAGGSYEQYF
TRBJ2-5 | . | TRBV13 | . | TGTGCCAGCAGCCACCTCGCGGACAACCAAGAGACCCAGTACTTC | CASSHLADNQETQYF
TRBJ2-1 | medium-sized | TRBV5-4 | . | TGTGCCAGCAGTTCCACCTTACTACTCAGCTCCTACAATGAGCAGTTCTTC | CASSSTLLLSSYNEQFF
TRBJ2-3 | . | TRBV11-3 | . | TGTGCCAGCAGCTCGTCTAGCGCAGATACGCAGTATTTT | CASSSSSADTQYF
TRBJ2-5 | . | TRBV15 | TRBD2 | TGTGCCACCGGGAGGGGCGAGAAGACCCAGTACTTC | CATGRGEKTQYF
TRBJ2-1 | . | TRBV5-4 | TRBD2 | TGTGCCAGCAGCTTGTTGGGGCTAGCGGGAAACAATGAGCAGTTCTTC | CASSLLGLAGNNEQFF
TRBJ2-5 | . | TRBV9 | TRBD2 | TGTGCCAGCAGCGTAGGCCGGACTAGCGGGGGACAAGAGACCCAGTACTTC | CASSVGRTSGGQETQYF
TRBJ2-5 | . | TRBV5-1 | . | TGCGCCAGCAGCCGGGCCGGGACTGAGGCCCAAGAGACCCAGTACTTC | CASSRAGTEAQETQYF
TRBJ1-3 | . | TRBV30 | TRBD1 | TGTGCCTGTCCTGAGGACAGGGGCTCTGGAAACACCATATATTTT | CACPEDRGSGNTIYF
TRBJ2-2 | . | TRBV6-4 | TRBD1 | TGTGCCAGCAGTCCGGGACAGGGGGCCACTGGGGAGCTGTTTTTT | CASSPGQGATGELFF
TRBJ1-1 | . | TRBV2 | TRBD1 | TGTGCCAGCAGCGGGACAGGGTGGACTGAAGCTTTCTTT | CASSGTGWTEAFF
TRBJ1-6 | few | TRBV7-9 | . | TGTGCCAGCGGGAGGGGCGAGTCACCCCTCCACTTT | CASGRGESPLHF
TRBJ1-6 | . | TRBV27 | . | TGTGCCAGCAGCACGGTTAATTCACCCCTCCACTTT | CASSTVNSPLHF
TRBJ2-7 | . | TRBV5-1 | . | TGCGCCAGCAGCTTGCTGGCGGACACCTACGAGCAGTACTTC | CASSLLADTYEQYF
TRBJ2-1 | . | TRBV7-6 | TRBD2 | TGTGCCAGCAGCTTAGGACTAGCGGGAGGCAATGAGCAGTTCTTC | CASSLGLAGGNEQFF
TRBJ2-7 | . | TRBV4-2 | TRBD2 | TGTGCCAGCAGCCACGAGGACGGGGGGGTCTACGAGCAGTACTTC | CASSHEDGGVYEQYF